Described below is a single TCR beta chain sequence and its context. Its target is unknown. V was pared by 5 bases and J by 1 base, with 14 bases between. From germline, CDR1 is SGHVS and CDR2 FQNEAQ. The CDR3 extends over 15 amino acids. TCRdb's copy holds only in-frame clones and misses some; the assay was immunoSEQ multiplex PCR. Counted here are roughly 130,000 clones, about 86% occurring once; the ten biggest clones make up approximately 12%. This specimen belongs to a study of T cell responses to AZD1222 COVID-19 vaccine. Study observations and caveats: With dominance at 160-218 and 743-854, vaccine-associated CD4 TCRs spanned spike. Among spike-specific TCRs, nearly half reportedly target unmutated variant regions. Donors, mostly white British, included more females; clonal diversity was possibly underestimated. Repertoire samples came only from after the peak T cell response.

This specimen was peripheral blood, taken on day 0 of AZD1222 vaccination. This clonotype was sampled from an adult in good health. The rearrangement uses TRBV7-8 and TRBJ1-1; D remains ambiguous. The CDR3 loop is CASSPIAARNTEAFF. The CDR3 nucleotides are TGTGCCAGCAGCCCGATCGCGGCGCGGAACACTGAAGCTTTCTTT. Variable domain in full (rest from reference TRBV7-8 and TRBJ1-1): GAGVSQSPRYKVAKRGQDVALRCDPISGHVSLFWYQQALGQGPEFLTYFQNEAQLDKSGLPSDRFFAERPEGSVSTLKIQRTQQEDSAVYLCASSPIAARNTEAFFGQGTRLTVV.